This record concerns one TCR beta chain sequence. The sample belongs to a study of blood T cell repertoires in COVID-19. Overall study context: The United States, Italy and Spain provided the acute and convalescent COVID-19 samples.

CDR1 and CDR2 from the germline V gene are ENHRY and SYGVKD. The CDR3 loop spans 16 amino acids. J gave up 10 bases and V 9 bases, and 13 bases lay outside the gene matches. Authors' analysis steps: Amplification of reference gene primers was used by the study to estimate nucleated cell counts. This table comes from immunoSEQ multiplex PCR, and its TCRdb copy is limited to in-frame clones, with some not included. From that table come the V and J calls and clone size; the DNA was used to work out D and trimming. The repertoire holds some 400,000 clones, with 90% as singletons. Sequencing input: peripheral blood. The clonotype originates from a man younger than 35 with active or convalescent COVID-19. This chain joins TRBV10-3 and TRBJ1-6; TRBD1 matches at 12 bases. The CDR3 reads CAIREGTGGLGSPLHF. CDR3 nucleotide sequence: TGTGCCATAAGAGAAGGGACAGGGGGCTTGGGATCACCCCTCCACTTT.